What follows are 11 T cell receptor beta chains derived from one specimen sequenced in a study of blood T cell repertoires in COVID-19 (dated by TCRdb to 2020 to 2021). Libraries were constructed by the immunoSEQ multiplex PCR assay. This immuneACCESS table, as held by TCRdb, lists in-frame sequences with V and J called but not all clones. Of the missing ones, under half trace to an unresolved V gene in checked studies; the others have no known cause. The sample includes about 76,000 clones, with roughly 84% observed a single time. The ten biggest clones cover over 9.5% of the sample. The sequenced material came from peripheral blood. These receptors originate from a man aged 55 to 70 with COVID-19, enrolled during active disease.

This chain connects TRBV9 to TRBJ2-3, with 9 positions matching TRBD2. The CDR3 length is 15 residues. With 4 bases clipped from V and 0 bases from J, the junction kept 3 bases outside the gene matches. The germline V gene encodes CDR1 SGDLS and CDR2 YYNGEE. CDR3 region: CASSPTSGSTDTQYF. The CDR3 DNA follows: TGTGCCAGCAGCCCCACTAGCGGGAGCACAGATACGCAGTATTTT.

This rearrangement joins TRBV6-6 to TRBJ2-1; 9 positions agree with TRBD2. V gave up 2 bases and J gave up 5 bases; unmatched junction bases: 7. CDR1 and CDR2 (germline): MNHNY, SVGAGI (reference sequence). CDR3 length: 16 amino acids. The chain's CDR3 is CASSYAGTSNHNEQFF. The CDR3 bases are TGTGCCAGCAGTTACGCCGGGACTAGCAATCACAATGAGCAGTTCTTC.

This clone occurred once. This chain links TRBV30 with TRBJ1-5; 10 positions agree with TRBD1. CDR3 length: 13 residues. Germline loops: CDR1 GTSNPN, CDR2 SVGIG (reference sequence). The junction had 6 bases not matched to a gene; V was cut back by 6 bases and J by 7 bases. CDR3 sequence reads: CACGTGANQPQHF. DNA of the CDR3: TGTGCCTGTGGGACAGGGGCAAACCAGCCCCAGCATTTT.

The CDR3 is CASSESPGGAYGTGNTIYF. The CDR3 bases are TGCGCCAGCAGTGAGTCGCCAGGGGGCGCATATGGTACTGGAAACACCATATATTTT. This rearrangement joins TRBV10-2 to TRBJ1-3; 8 nucleotides agree with TRBD1. The CDR3 consists of 19 residues. From germline, CDR1 is WSHSY and CDR2 SAAADI. J gave up 2 bases and V 0 bases, and 12 bases lay outside the gene matches.

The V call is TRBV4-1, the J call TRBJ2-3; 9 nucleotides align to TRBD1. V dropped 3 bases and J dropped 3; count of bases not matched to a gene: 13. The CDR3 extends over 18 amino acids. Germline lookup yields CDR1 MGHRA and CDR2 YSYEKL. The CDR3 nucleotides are TGCGCCAGCAGCCAGCGAGGACAGGGGAATCTAAATACAGATACGCAGTATTTT. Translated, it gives CASSQRGQGNLNTDTQYF.

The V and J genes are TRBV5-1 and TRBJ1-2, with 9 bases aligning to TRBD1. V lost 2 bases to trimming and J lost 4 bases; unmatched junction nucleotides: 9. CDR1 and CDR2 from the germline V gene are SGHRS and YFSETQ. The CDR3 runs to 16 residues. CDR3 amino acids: CASSFARQGESYGYTF. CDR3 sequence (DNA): TGCGCCAGCAGCTTCGCCCGACAGGGGGAAAGCTATGGCTACACCTTC.

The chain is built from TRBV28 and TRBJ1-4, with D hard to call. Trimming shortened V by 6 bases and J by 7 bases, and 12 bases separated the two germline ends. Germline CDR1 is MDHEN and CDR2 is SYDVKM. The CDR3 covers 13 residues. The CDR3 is CASSAREGEKLFF. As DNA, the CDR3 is TGTGCCAGCAGCGCCCGAGAGGGTGAAAAACTGTTTTTT.

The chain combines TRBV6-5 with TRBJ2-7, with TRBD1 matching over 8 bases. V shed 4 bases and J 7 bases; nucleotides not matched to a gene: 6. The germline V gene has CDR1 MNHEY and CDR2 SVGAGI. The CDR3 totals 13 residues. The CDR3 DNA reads TGTGCCAGCAGTTCGACAGGGGTCTGGGAGCAGTACTTC. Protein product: CASSSTGVWEQYF.

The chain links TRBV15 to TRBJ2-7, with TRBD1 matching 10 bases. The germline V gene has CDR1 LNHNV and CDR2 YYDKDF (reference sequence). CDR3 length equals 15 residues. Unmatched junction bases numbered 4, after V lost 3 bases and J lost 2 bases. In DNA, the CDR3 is TGTGCCACCAGCAGTGGGGACAGGGGTACCTACGAGCAGTACTTC. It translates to CATSSGDRGTYEQYF.

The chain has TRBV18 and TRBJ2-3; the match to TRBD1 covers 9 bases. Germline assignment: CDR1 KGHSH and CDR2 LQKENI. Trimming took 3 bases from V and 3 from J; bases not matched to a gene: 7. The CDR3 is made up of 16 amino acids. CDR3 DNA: TGTGCCAGCTCACCCCTACAGGGGGCGAAGACAGATACGCAGTATTTT. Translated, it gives CASSPLQGAKTDTQYF. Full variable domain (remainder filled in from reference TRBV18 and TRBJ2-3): NAGVMQNPRHLVRRRGQEARLRCSPMKGHSHVYWYRQLPEEGLKFMVYLQKENIIDESGMPKERFSAEFPKEGPSILRIQQVVRGDSAAYFCASSPLQGAKTDTQYFGPGTRLTVL.

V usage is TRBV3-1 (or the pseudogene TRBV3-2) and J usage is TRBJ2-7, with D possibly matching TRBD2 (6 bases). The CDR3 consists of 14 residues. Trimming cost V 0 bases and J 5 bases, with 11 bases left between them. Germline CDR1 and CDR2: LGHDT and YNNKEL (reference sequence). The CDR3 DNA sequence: TGTGCCAGCAGCCAAGAGATGGGGGAGGACGAGCAGTACTTC. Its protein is CASSQEMGEDEQYF.